The present TCR beta chain was sequenced within a study of beta chain features in type 1 diabetes. Overall study results and limits: Across all four CD4+ subsets, people with type 1 diabetes showed modestly shorter TCRB CDR3s.

This clone was seen a few times. Its antigen is currently unknown. Germline values: CDR1 KGHSH, CDR2 LQKENI. This CDR3 is built from 14 residues. Trimming cost V 5 bases and J 6 bases; bases outside gene matches: 6. Every isolated RNA sample was fully reverse transcribed, so sequencing captured expressed TCRB transcripts. Here immunoSEQ multiplex PCR was the method, and the copy in TCRdb shows in-frame clones only, minus some. The sample has about 360,000 clones; around 12% are singletons. The sample consisted of naive CD4+ T cells from blood. The TCR comes from a man aged 18 to 29 in good health. The V call is TRBV18, the J call TRBJ2-1, with 8 positions matching TRBD2. The CDR3: CASSGLAGPNEQFF. DNA for the CDR3: TGTGCCAGCTCAGGCCTAGCGGGCCCCAATGAGCAGTTCTTC.